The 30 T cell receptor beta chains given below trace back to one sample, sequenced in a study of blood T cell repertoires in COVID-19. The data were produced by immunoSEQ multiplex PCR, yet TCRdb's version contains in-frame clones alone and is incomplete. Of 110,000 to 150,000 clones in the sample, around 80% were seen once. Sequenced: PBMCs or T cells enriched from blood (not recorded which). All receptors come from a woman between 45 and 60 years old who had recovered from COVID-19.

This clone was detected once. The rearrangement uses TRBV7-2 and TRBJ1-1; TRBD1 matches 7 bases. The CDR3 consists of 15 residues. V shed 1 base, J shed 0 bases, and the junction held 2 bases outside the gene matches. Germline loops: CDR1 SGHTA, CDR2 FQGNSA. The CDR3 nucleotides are TGTGCCAGCAGCTTAGGGGACAGACTGAACACTGAAGCTTTCTTT. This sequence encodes CASSLGDRLNTEAFF.

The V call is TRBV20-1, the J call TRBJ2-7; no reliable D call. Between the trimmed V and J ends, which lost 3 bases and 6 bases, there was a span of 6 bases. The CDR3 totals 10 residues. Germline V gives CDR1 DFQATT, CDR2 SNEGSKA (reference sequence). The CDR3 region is CSASFGEQYF. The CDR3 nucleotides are TGCAGTGCTAGTTTCGGCGAGCAGTACTTC.

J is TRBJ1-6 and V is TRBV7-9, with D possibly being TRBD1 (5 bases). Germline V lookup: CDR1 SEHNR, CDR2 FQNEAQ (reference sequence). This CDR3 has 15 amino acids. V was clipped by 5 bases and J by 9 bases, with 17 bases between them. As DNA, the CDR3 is TGTGCCAGCAGCGCCAGGGTTTCAAAGGGTTCACCCCTCCACTTT. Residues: CASSARVSKGSPLHF.

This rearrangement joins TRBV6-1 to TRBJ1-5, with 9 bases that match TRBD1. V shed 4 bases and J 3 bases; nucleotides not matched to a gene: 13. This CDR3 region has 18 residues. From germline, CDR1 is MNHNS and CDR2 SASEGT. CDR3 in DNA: TGTGCCAGCAGTGGCCCAGGGGGGACAGGGAGTAACAATCAGCCCCAGCATTTT. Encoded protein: CASSGPGGTGSNNQPQHF.

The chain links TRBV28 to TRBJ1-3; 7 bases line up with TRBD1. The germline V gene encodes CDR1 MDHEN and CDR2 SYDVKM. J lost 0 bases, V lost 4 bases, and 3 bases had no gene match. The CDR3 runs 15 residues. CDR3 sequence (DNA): TGTGCCAGCAGTTCGGGACAGTTCTCTGGAAACACCATATATTTT. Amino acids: CASSSGQFSGNTIYF.

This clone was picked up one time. For the CDR3, the DNA is TGTGCCTGGAGTGTACTAGCGGGGTTGGGTGAGCAGTTCTTC. As protein: CAWSVLAGLGEQFF. The chain carries TRBV30 and TRBJ2-1; TRBD2 agrees at 10 bases. The germline V gene encodes CDR1 GTSNPN and CDR2 SVGIG (reference sequence). Germline trimming cut 0 bases from V and 9 bases from J; bases unmatched to any gene: 5. The CDR3 covers 14 residues.

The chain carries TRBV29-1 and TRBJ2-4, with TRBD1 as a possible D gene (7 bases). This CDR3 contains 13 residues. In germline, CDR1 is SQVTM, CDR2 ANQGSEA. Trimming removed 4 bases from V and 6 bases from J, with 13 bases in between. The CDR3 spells CSVVGQGGNIQYF. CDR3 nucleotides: TGCAGCGTTGTAGGCCAGGGGGGAAACATTCAGTACTTC.

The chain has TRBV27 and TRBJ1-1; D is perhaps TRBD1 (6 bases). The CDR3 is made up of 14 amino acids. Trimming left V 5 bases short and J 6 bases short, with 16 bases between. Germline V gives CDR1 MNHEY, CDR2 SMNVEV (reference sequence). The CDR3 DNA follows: TGTGCCAGCAGTCTCGGGACAAGGGGTGCTGAAGCTTTCTTT. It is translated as CASSLGTRGAEAFF.

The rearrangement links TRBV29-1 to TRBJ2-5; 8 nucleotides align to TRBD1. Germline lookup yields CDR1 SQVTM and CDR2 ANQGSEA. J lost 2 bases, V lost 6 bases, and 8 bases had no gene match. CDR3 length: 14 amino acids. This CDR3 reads CSVAGTGSQETQYF. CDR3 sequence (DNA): TGCAGCGTCGCCGGGACAGGCTCGCAAGAGACCCAGTACTTC.

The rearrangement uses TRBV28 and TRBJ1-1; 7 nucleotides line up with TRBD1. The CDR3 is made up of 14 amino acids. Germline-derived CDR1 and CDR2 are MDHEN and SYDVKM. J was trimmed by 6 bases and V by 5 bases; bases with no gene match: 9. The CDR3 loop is CASSTTQGYAEAFF. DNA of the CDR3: TGTGCCAGCAGTACAACACAGGGGTACGCTGAAGCTTTCTTT.

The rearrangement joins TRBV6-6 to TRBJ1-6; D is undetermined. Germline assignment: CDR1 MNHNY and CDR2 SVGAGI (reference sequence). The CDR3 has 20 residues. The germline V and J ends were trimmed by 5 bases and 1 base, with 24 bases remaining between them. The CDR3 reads CASSPTGVVQAGSYNSPLHF. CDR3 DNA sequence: TGTGCCAGCAGTCCGACCGGGGTGGTTCAAGCGGGGTCCTATAATTCACCCCTCCACTTT.

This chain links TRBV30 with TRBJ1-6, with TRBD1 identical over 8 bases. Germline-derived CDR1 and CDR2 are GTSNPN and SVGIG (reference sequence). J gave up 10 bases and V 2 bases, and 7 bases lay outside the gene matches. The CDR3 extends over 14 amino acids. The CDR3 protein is CAWSQGAIGSPLHF. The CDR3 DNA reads TGTGCCTGGAGTCAGGGGGCGATTGGATCACCCCTCCACTTT.

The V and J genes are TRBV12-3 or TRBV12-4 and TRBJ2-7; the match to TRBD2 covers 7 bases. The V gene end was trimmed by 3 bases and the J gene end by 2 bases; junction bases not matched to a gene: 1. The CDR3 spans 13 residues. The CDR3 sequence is CASSLGGTYEQYV. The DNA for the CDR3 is TGTGCCAGCAGTTTGGGGGGGACCTACGAGCAGTACGTC.

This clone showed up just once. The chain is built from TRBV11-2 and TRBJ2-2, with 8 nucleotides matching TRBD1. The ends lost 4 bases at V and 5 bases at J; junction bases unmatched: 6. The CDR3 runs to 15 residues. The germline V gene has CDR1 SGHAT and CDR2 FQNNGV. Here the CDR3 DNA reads TGTGCCAGCAGCTCCGGGACAGGAGTGACCGGGGAGCTGTTTTTT. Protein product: CASSSGTGVTGELFF.

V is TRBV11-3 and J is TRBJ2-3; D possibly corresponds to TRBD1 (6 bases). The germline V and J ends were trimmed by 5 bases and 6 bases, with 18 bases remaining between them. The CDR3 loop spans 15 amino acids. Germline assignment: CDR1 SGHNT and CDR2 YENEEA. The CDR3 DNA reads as TGTGCCAGCAGCACAGGGAGTTGGGTGGCGGATACGCAGTATTTT. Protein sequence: CASSTGSWVADTQYF.

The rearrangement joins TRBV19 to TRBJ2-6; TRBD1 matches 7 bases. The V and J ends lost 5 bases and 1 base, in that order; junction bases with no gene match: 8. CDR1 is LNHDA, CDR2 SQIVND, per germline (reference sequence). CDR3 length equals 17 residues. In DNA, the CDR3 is TGTGCCAGTAGTTCGTACAGGGGCTCGTCTGGGGCCAACGTCCTGACTTTC. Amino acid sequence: CASSSYRGSSGANVLTF.

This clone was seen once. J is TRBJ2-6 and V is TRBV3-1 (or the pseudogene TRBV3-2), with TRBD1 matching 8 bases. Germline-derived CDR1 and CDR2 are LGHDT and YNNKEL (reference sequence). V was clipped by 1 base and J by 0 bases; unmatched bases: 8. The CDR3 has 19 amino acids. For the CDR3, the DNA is TGTGCCAGCAGCCAAGGGGAAGGGGGACAGGTCTCTGGGGCCAACGTCCTGACTTTC. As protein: CASSQGEGGQVSGANVLTF.

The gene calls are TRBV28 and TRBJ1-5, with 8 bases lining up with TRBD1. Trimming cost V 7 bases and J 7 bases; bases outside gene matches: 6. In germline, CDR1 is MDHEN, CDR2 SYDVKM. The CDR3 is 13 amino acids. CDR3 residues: CASMDRDWQPQHF. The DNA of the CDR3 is TGTGCCAGCATGGACAGGGATTGGCAGCCCCAGCATTTT.

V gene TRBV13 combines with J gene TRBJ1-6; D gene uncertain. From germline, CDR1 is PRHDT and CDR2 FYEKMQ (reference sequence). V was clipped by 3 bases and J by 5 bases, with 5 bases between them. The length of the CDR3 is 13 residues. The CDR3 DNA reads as TGTGCCAGCAGCTTTGGAGATAATTCACCCCTCCACTTT. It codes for CASSFGDNSPLHF.

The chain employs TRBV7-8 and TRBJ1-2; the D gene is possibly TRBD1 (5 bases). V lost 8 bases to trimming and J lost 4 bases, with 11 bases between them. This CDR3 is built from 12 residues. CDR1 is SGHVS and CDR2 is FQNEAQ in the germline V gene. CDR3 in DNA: TGTGCCAGCGGGGCGGGGAGCTATGGCTACACCTTC. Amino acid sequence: CASGAGSYGYTF.

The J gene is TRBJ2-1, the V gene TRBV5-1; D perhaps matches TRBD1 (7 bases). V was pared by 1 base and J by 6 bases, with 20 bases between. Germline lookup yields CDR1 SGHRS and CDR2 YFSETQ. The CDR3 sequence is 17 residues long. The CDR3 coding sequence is TGCGCCAGCAGCTTGTTTAGGTTTGCTCAGGGGGGCAATGAGCAGTTCTTC. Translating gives CASSLFRFAQGGNEQFF. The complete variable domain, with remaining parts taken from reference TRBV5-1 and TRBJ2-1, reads KAGVTQTPRYLIKTRGQQVTLSCSPISGHRSVSWYQQTPGQGLQFLFEYFSETQRNKGNFPGRFSGRQFSNSRSEMNVSTLELGDSALYLCASSLFRFAQGGNEQFFGPGTRLTVL.

CDR3 loop: CASSLQGAGTEAFF. The CDR3 coding sequence is TGTGCCAGCAGCTTACAAGGGGCAGGGACTGAAGCTTTCTTT. This rearrangement joins TRBV11-1 to TRBJ1-1; TRBD1 is a possible D gene (5 bases). This CDR3 comprises 14 residues. The ends were cut back, 2 bases at V and 5 bases at J, with 12 bases in the middle. The V gene's germline CDR1 is SGHAT and CDR2 FQDESV (reference sequence).

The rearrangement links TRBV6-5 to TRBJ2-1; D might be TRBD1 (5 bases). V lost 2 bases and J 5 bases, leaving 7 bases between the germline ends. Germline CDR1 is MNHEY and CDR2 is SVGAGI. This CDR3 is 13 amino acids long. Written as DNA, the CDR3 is TGTGCCAGCAGTTACCGGACACACAATGAGCAGTTCTTC. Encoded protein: CASSYRTHNEQFF.

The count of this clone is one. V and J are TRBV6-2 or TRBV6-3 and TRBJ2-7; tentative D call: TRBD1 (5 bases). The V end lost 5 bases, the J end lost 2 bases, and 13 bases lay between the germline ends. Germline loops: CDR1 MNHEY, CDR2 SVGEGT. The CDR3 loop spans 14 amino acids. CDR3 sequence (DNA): TGTGCCAGCAGTCTGGCCTGGGGCCCCTACGAGCAGTACTTC. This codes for CASSLAWGPYEQYF.

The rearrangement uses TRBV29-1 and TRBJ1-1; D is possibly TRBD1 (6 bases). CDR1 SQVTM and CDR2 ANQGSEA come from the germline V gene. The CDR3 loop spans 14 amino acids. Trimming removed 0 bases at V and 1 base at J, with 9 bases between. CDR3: CSVEDPDRNTEAFF. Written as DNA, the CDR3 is TGCAGCGTTGAAGATCCGGACAGGAACACTGAAGCTTTCTTT.

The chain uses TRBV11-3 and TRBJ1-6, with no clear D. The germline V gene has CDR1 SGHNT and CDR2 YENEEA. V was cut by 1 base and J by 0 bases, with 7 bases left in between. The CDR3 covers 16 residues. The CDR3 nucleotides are TGTGCCAGCAGCTTAGTCCGGAGCTCCTATAATTCACCCCTCCACTTT. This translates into CASSLVRSSYNSPLHF.

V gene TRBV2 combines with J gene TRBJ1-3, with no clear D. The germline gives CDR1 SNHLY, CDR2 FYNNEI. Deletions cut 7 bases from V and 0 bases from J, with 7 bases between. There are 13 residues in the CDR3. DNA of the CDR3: TGTGCCAGCATCTCGTTCTCTGGAAACACCATATATTTT. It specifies CASISFSGNTIYF.

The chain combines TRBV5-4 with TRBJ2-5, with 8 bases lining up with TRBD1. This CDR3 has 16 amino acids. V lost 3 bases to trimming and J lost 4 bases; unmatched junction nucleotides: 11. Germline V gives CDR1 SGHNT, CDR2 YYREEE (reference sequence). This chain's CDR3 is CASSSRTTGVVETQYF. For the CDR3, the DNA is TGTGCCAGCAGCTCACGGACGACAGGGGTGGTAGAGACCCAGTACTTC.

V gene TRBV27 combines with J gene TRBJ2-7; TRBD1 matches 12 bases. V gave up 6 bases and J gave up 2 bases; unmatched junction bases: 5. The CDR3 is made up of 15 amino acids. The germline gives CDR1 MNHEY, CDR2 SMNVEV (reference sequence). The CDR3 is CASRTGTGGTYEQYV. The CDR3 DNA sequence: TGTGCCAGCAGAACCGGGACAGGGGGCACCTACGAGCAGTACGTC.

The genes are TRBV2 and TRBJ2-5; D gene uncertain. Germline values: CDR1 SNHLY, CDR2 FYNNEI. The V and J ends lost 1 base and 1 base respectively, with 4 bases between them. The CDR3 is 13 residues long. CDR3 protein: CASSEDSQETQYF. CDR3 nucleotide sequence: TGTGCCAGCAGTGAAGACAGCCAAGAGACCCAGTACTTC.